This TCR beta chain was found in a study of blood T cell repertoires in COVID-19. At the level of the study: Material from acute and convalescent COVID-19 was sourced from the United States, Italy and Spain. T cells, B-cell-depleted T cells, or PBMCs supplied cDNA or gDNA.

This clone was recorded a few times. CDR1 and CDR2 (germline): MNHEY, SMNVEV (reference sequence). The CDR3 loop spans 18 amino acids. Unmatched junction bases numbered 8, after V lost 4 bases and J lost 1 base. Original handling: Amplification from reference gene primers served as the basis for estimated nucleated cell counts. Some clones are missing from TCRdb's copy, which holds only in-frame ones; the method was immunoSEQ multiplex PCR. Clone size and V and J calls were adopted from that table, with D and trimming inferred from the DNA. Of 85,000 to 90,000 clones in the sample, 65% to 85% were seen once.

The J gene is TRBJ2-1, the V gene TRBV27; 12 nucleotides agree with TRBD2. The sequence derives from a man in his 70s with acute or convalescent COVID-19. Sequenced material: peripheral blood. The CDR3 sequence: CASSSETSGGHSYNEQFF. The CDR3 nucleotides read TGTGCCAGCAGTTCCGAGACTAGCGGGGGTCATTCCTACAATGAGCAGTTCTTC.